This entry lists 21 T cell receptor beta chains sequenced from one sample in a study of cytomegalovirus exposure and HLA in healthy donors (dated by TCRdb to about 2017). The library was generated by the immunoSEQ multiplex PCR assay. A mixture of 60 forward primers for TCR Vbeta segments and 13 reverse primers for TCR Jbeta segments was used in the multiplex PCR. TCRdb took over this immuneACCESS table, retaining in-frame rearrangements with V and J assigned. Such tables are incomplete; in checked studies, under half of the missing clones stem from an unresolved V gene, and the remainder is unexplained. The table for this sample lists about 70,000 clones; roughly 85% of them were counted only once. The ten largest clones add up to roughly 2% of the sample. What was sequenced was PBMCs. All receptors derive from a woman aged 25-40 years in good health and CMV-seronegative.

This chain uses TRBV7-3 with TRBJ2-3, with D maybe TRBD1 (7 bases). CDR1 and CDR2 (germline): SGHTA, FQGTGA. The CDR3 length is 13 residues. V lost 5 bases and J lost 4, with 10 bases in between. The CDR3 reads CASSIRGADTQYF. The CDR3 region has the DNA TGTGCCAGCAGCATCAGGGGGGCAGATACGCAGTATTTT. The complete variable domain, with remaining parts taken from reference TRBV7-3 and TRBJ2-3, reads GAGVSQTPSNKVTEKGKYVELRCDPISGHTALYWYRQSLGQGPEFLIYFQGTGAADDSGLPNDRFFAVRPEGSVSTLKIQRTERGDSAVYLCASSIRGADTQYFGPGTRLTVL.

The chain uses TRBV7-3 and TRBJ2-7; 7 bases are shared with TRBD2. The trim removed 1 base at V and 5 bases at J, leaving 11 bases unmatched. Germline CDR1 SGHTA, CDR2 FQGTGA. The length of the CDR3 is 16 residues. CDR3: CASSLIGGSSNNEQYF. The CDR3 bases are TGTGCCAGCAGCTTAATAGGCGGGAGTAGTAACAACGAGCAGTACTTC.

In DNA, the CDR3 is TGCGCCAGCAGTCGAGACGGGTTAAATCAGCCCCAGCATTTT. Translating it yields CASSRDGLNQPQHF. The chain links TRBV5-1 to TRBJ1-5; D unclear. The CDR3 runs to 14 residues. Trimming removed 5 bases from V and 4 bases from J, with 13 bases in between. Germline V lookup: CDR1 SGHRS, CDR2 YFSETQ.

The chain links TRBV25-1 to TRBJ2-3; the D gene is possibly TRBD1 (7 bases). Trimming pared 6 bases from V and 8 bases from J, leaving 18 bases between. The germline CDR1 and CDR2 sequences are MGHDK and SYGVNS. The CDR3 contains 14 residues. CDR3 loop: CASSWRLEGATQYF. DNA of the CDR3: TGTGCCAGCAGCTGGAGGCTGGAGGGGGCTACGCAGTATTTT.

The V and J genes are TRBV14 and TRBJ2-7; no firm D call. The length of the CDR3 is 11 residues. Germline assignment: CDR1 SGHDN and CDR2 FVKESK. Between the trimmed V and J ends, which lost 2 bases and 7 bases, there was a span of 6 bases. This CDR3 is CASSQSREQYF. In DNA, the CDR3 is TGTGCCAGCAGCCAATCTCGGGAGCAGTACTTC.

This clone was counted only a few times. The CDR3 sequence: CASSDIAQGSGNTIYF. The CDR3 bases are TGTGCCAGCAGTGACATAGCACAGGGGAGTGGAAACACCATATATTTT. The chain links TRBV6-1 to TRBJ1-3; 7 bases match TRBD1. CDR3 length: 16 residues. The ends lost 3 bases at V and 3 bases at J; junction bases unmatched: 8. In germline, CDR1 is MNHNS, CDR2 SASEGT.

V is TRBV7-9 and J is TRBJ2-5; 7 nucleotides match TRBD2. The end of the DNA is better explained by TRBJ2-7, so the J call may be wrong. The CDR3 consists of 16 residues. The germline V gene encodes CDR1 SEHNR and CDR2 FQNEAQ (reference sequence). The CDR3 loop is CASSYNSGTSSYEQYF. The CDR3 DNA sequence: TGTGCCAGCAGCTACAACAGCGGGACCTCCTCCTACGAGCAGTACTTC.

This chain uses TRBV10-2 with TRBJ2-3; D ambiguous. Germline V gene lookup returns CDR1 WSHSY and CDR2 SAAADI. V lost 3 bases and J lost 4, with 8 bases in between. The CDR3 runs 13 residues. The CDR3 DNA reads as TGCGCCAGCAGTGACCTCGTAGCAGATACGCAGTATTTT. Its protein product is CASSDLVADTQYF.

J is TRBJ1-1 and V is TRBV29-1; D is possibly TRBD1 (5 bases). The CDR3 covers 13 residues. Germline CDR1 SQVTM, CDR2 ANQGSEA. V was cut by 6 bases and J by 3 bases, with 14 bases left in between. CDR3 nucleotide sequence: TGCAGCGTCACCCCGTCAGGGTACACTGAAGCTTTCTTT. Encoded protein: CSVTPSGYTEAFF.

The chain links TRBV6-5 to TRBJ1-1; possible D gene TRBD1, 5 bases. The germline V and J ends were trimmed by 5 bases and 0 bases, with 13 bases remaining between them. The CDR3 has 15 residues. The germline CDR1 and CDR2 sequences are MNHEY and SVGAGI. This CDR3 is CASSKDNFMNTEAFF. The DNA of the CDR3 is TGTGCCAGCAGTAAGGACAACTTCATGAACACTGAAGCTTTCTTT.

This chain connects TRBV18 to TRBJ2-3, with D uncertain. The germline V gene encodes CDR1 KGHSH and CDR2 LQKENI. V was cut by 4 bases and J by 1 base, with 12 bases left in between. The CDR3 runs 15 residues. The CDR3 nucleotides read TGTGCCAGCTCACGACTCACCGGCGGCACAGATACGCAGTATTTT. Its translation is CASSRLTGGTDTQYF.

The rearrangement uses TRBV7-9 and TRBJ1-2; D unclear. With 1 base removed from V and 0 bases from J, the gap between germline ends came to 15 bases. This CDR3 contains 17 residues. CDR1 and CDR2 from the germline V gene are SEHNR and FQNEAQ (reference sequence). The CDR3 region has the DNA TGTGCCAGCAGCTTAGTCAAAATGGAGCTCTCTAACTATGGCTACACCTTC. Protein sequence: CASSLVKMELSNYGYTF.

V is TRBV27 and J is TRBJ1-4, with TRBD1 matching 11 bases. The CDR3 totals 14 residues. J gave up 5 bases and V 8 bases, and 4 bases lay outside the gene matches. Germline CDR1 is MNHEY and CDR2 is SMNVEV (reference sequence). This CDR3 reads CASGDRGGNEKLFF. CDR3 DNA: TGTGCCAGCGGGGACAGGGGGGGGAATGAAAAACTGTTTTTT.

The CDR3 DNA follows: TGTGCCAGCACCGGGACAGGGAAGACAGATACGCAGTATTTT. Its protein is CASTGTGKTDTQYF. The gene calls are TRBV2 and TRBJ2-3; 9 bases align to TRBD1. CDR3 length equals 14 residues. V lost 7 bases to trimming and J lost 3 bases; unmatched junction nucleotides: 5. Looked up from germline, CDR1 is SNHLY and CDR2 is FYNNEI. The full variable domain, in which reference TRBV2 and TRBJ2-3 provide the parts outside the CDR3, is EPEVTQTPSHQVTQMGQEVILRCVPISNHLYFYWYRQILGQKVEFLVSFYNNEISEKSEIFDDQFSVERPDGSNFTLKIRSTKLEDSAMYFCASTGTGKTDTQYFGPGTRLTVL.

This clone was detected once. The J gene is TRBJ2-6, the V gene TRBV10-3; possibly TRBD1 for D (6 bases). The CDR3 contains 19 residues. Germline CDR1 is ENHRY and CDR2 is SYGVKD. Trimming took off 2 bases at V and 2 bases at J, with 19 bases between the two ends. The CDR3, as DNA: TGTGCCATCAGTGAGGTTGAGGGGGTAATCGGGACTGGGGCCAACGTCCTGACTTTC. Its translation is CAISEVEGVIGTGANVLTF.

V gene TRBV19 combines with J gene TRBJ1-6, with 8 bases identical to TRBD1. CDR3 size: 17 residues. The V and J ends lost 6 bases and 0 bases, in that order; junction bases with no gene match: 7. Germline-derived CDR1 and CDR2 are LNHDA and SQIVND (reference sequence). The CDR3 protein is CASSPRQGSSYNSPLHF. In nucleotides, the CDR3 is TGTGCCAGTAGCCCTAGACAGGGGAGCTCCTATAATTCACCCCTCCACTTT.

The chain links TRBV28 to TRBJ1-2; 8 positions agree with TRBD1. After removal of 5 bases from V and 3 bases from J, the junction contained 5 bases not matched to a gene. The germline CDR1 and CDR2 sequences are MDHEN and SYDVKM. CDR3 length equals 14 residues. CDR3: CASSPRTGHYGYTF. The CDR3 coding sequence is TGTGCCAGCAGTCCCCGGACAGGGCACTATGGCTACACCTTC.

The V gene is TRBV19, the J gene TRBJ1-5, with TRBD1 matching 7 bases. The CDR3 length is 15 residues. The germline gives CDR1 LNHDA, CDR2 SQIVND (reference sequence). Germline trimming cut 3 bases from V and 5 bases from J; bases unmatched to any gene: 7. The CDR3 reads CASSMTGFPDQPQHF. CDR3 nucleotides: TGTGCCAGTAGTATGACAGGGTTTCCCGATCAGCCCCAGCATTTT.

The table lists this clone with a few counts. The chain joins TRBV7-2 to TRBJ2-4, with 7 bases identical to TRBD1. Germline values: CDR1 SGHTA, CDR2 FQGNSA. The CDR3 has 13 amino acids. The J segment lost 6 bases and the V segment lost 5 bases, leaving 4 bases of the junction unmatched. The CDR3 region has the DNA TGTGCCAGCAGCCGACAGGGCGGAAACATTCAGTACTTC. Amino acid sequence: CASSRQGGNIQYF.

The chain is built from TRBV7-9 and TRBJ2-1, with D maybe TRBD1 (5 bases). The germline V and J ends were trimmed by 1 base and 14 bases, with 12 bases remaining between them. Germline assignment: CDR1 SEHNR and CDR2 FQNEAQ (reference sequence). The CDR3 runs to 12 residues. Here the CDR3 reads CASSLVKSGKFF. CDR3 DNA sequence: TGTGCCAGCAGCTTAGTAAAGTCAGGGAAGTTCTTC. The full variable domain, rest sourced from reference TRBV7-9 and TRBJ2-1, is DTGVSQNPRHKITKRGQNVTFRCDPISEHNRLYWYRQTLGQGPEFLTYFQNEAQLEKSRLLSDRFSAERPKGSFSTLEIQRTEQGDSAMYLCASSLVKSGKFFGPGTRLTVL.

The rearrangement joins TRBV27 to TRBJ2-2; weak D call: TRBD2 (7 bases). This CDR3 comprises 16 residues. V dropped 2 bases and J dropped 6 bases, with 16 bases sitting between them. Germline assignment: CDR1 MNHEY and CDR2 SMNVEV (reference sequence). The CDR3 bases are TGTGCCAGCAGTTTAATGGGAGGGGGGATCCCCGGGGAGCTGTTTTTT. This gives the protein CASSLMGGGIPGELFF.